The 14 T cell receptor beta chains below all came from one sample that was sequenced in a study of blood T cell repertoires in COVID-19. Assay: immunoSEQ multiplex PCR; the TCRdb copy retains only in-frame clones and omits some. Found here are almost 400,000 clones, approximately 87% of them singletons; the top ten hold approximately 0.96%. Sequencing used PBMCs or T cells enriched from blood (not recorded which). These receptors all come from a woman in her 30s with acute COVID-19.

This chain uses TRBV12-3 or TRBV12-4 with TRBJ1-2; D remains unclear. The CDR3 extends over 13 amino acids. Trimming removed 3 bases at V and 2 bases at J, with 7 bases between. The CDR3 region has the DNA TGTGCCAGCAGTTTTCGGGAGAACTATGGCTACACCTTC. Protein product: CASSFRENYGYTF.

CDR3 amino acids: CASSLGDRYSPLHF. The CDR3 DNA reads TGCGCCAGCAGCTTGGGGGACAGGTATTCACCCCTCCACTTT. This chain uses TRBV5-1 with TRBJ1-6; 8 bases are shared with TRBD1. Losses at the gene ends were 0 bases for V and 8 bases for J; bases not matched to a gene: 1. Germline loops: CDR1 SGHRS, CDR2 YFSETQ. The CDR3 covers 14 residues. The full variable domain, completed using reference TRBV5-1 and TRBJ1-6, is KAGVTQTPRYLIKTRGQQVTLSCSPISGHRSVSWYQQTPGQGLQFLFEYFSETQRNKGNFPGRFSGRQFSNSRSEMNVSTLELGDSALYLCASSLGDRYSPLHFGNGTRLTVT.

The genes are TRBV12-3 or TRBV12-4 and TRBJ2-3, with no clear D. The V end lost 2 bases, the J end lost 4 bases, and 7 bases lay between the germline ends. The CDR3 spans 13 residues. CDR3 sequence reads: CASSLTVSDTQYF. CDR3 nucleotides: TGTGCCAGCAGTTTAACGGTATCAGATACGCAGTATTTT.

The V and J genes are TRBV27 and TRBJ1-4; 8 positions agree with TRBD1. Germline V CDR1 and CDR2: MNHEY, SMNVEV (reference sequence). The CDR3 runs 17 residues. With V trimmed by 1 base and J by 4 bases, 8 bases remained unmatched. As DNA, the CDR3 is TGTGCCAGCAGTTTATTTCCCTCAGGGGGCATTAATGAAAAACTGTTTTTT. It specifies CASSLFPSGGINEKLFF.

The chain employs TRBV2 and TRBJ2-3; 8 positions agree with TRBD2. V gave up 6 bases and J gave up 5 bases; unmatched junction bases: 7. The CDR3 consists of 14 residues. Germline assignment: CDR1 SNHLY and CDR2 FYNNEI. The CDR3 loop is CASRPRRGGDTQYF. As DNA, the CDR3 is TGTGCCAGCAGGCCCAGACGGGGGGGAGATACGCAGTATTTT.

In this sample, this clone turned up once. The CDR3, as DNA: TGTGCCACCAGCAGAGAAGGGGGTTGGGACACTGAAGCTTTCTTT. Translation gives CATSREGGWDTEAFF. The V call is TRBV15, the J call TRBJ1-1, with D maybe TRBD1 (6 bases). V dropped 0 bases and J dropped 3 bases, with 11 bases sitting between them. The CDR3 runs to 15 residues. CDR1 and CDR2 (germline): LNHNV, YYDKDF (reference sequence).

Details on this clone: The same CDR3 also results from other DNA sequences found in this sample. The chain employs TRBV7-9 and TRBJ1-6; D call uncertain. The CDR3 loop spans 13 amino acids. The ends were cut back, 1 base at V and 8 bases at J, with 6 bases in the middle. The germline V gene has CDR1 SEHNR and CDR2 FQNEAQ (reference sequence). The CDR3 loop reads CASSLDGDSPLHF. CDR3 nucleotide sequence: TGTGCCAGCAGCTTAGACGGTGATTCACCCCTCCACTTT.

V gene TRBV24-1 combines with J gene TRBJ2-1, with 12 bases aligning to TRBD1. After removal of 4 bases from V and 7 bases from J, the junction contained 10 bases not matched to a gene. Germline V lookup: CDR1 KGHDR, CDR2 SFDVKD. This CDR3 has 17 residues. The CDR3 here is CATSDPGGQGAGNEQFF. The DNA of the CDR3 is TGTGCCACCAGTGACCCGGGGGGACAGGGGGCTGGGAATGAGCAGTTCTTC.

Only one count was recorded for this clone. The chain joins TRBV6-6 to TRBJ1-1; D is perhaps TRBD1 (5 bases). Germline V lookup: CDR1 MNHNY, CDR2 SVGAGI (reference sequence). Trimming shortened V by 6 bases and J by 4 bases, and 24 bases separated the two germline ends. The CDR3 loop spans 17 amino acids. The CDR3 is CASRRSIQGVSRTEAFF. The DNA for the CDR3 is TGTGCCAGCAGACGATCTATCCAGGGTGTTTCGCGCACTGAAGCTTTCTTT.

CDR3 nucleotide sequence: TGTGCTAGTAGACGACGCCCGACAGGGAATTTAGAGCAGTACTTC. It specifies CASRRRPTGNLEQYF. V is TRBV12-5 and J is TRBJ2-7; 7 bases agree with TRBD1. From germline, CDR1 is LGHNT and CDR2 FRNRAP. The CDR3 length is 15 residues. V shed 8 bases and J 7 bases; nucleotides not matched to a gene: 17.

This clone occurred a few times. V usage is TRBV24-1 and J usage is TRBJ2-5, with D possibly being TRBD1 (5 bases). The CDR3 has 15 amino acids. V lost 3 bases to trimming and J lost 3 bases, with 13 bases between them. Per germline, CDR1 KGHDR and CDR2 SFDVKD. The CDR3 DNA reads as TGTGCCACCAGTGATCTCCAGGGAACTAAAGAGACCCAGTACTTC. Protein product: CATSDLQGTKETQYF.

The V gene is TRBV9, the J gene TRBJ1-2, with no clear D. CDR1 SGDLS and CDR2 YYNGEE come from the germline V gene. The germline V and J ends were trimmed by 0 bases and 4 bases, with 16 bases remaining between them. The CDR3 loop spans 16 amino acids. CDR3 in DNA: TGTGCCAGCAGCGTAGGTGAGGGAGGTGGCAGCTATGGCTACACCTTC. Translating it yields CASSVGEGGGSYGYTF.

The gene calls are TRBV4-1 and TRBJ2-1; 11 bases are a match to TRBD2. CDR1 and CDR2 (germline): MGHRA, YSYEKL. With V trimmed by 4 bases and J by 4 bases, 6 bases remained unmatched. The CDR3 spans 16 residues. CDR3 coding DNA: TGCGCCAGCAGCCGGGAGGGACTAGCGGTGTACAATGAGCAGTTCTTC. This gives the protein CASSREGLAVYNEQFF.

This chain uses TRBV2 with TRBJ1-6; 8 bases align to TRBD1. This CDR3 has 16 amino acids. V shed 7 bases and J 10 bases; nucleotides not matched to a gene: 15. In germline, CDR1 is SNHLY, CDR2 FYNNEI. The chain's CDR3 is CASISQGQGFGSPLHF. CDR3 in DNA: TGTGCCAGCATATCCCAAGGACAGGGCTTTGGATCACCCCTCCACTTT.